What follows is one T cell receptor beta chain and its context. Its antigen is unknown. TCRdb reprocessed the 5' RACE reads; each CDR3 protein has one entry and no DNA is given. Here the sample table reports over 150,000 distinct CDR3 sequences. These data belong to a study of T cells expressing NK-cell markers. Whole-study results and caveats: The CD3+CD56-NKG2C+ fraction of several donors was likewise dominated by these clonotypes.

The length of the CDR3 is 13 residues. From germline, CDR1 is PRHDT and CDR2 FYEKMQ (reference sequence). The rearrangement joins TRBV13 to TRBJ2-7; TCRdb calls TRBD1, which cannot be checked without DNA. This receptor was obtained from a man aged 18-69 years in good health. The sample taken for sequencing was blood T cells: a sorted CD56 or NKG2C T cell subset, CD4+ or CD8+ T cells, or bulk PBMC T cells (not recorded which). This chain's CDR3 is CASSEEYRGEQYF.